Presented here are 24 T cell receptor beta chains from one specimen sequenced in a study of blood T cell repertoires in COVID-19. Using immunoSEQ multiplex PCR, the repertoire was profiled, and TCRdb retains in-frame clones only, with some absent. The sample lists some 150,000 clones, about 82% occurring once. The sequenced material came from peripheral blood. All receptors come from a woman older than 75 with active or convalescent COVID-19.

The genes are TRBV10-3 and TRBJ2-7; unclear D gene. Germline CDR1 reads ENHRY; CDR2 reads SYGVKD. V dropped 3 bases and J dropped 0 bases, with 3 bases sitting between them. CDR3 size: 12 residues. The CDR3 loop is CAISDHSYEQYF. The CDR3 coding sequence is TGTGCCATCAGTGACCACTCCTACGAGCAGTACTTC.

The J gene is TRBJ2-3, the V gene TRBV28; TRBD2 is a possible D gene (6 bases). From germline, CDR1 is MDHEN and CDR2 SYDVKM. This CDR3 has 15 amino acids. Trimming stripped 2 bases from V and 0 bases from J, with 9 bases between. CDR3 sequence (DNA): TGTGCCAGCAGTTTAGCGGGATCTAGCACAGATACGCAGTATTTT. Translating it yields CASSLAGSSTDTQYF.

The chain uses TRBV7-9 and TRBJ2-5; 11 bases align to TRBD1. CDR1 is SEHNR and CDR2 is FQNEAQ in the germline V gene (reference sequence). The V and J ends lost 5 bases and 2 bases, in that order; junction bases with no gene match: 10. The CDR3 is 17 amino acids. The CDR3 loop is CASSQFGQGARQETQYF. The CDR3, as DNA: TGTGCCAGCAGCCAATTCGGACAGGGGGCGCGTCAAGAGACCCAGTACTTC.

The CDR3 bases are TGTGCCAGCAGCTTAGTCCGGGGGAGAGGTGAGCAGTTCTTC. Its translation is CASSLVRGRGEQFF. The chain links TRBV11-2 to TRBJ2-1, with D perhaps TRBD2 (6 bases). The ends were cut back, 1 base at V and 9 bases at J, with 13 bases in the middle. The germline V gene has CDR1 SGHAT and CDR2 FQNNGV. This CDR3 spans 14 amino acids.

The V gene is TRBV28, the J gene TRBJ1-4, with 12 bases matching TRBD1. Looked up from germline, CDR1 is MDHEN and CDR2 is SYDVKM. The CDR3 is made up of 15 amino acids. Trimming took 2 bases from V and 8 from J; bases not matched to a gene: 3. The DNA of the CDR3 is TGTGCCAGCAGTTTACCGGGACAGGGGGCGGAAAAACTGTTTTTT. Amino acids: CASSLPGQGAEKLFF.

The rearrangement links TRBV5-8 to TRBJ2-1, with no clear D. CDR1 is SGHTS, CDR2 YDEGEE, per germline. This CDR3 is built from 11 residues. Trimming removed 2 bases at V and 7 bases at J, with 4 bases between. CDR3 loop: CASSFKNEQFF. For the CDR3, the DNA is TGTGCCAGCAGCTTCAAAAATGAGCAGTTCTTC.

The rearrangement joins TRBV4-2 to TRBJ1-2; 9 nucleotides line up with TRBD1. The CDR3 has 15 amino acids. Germline V gives CDR1 LGHNA, CDR2 YNFKEQ. J gave up 4 bases and V 0 bases, and 3 bases lay outside the gene matches. The CDR3 loop is CASSQDTDRGYGYTF. The CDR3 DNA follows: TGTGCCAGCAGCCAAGATACGGACAGGGGCTATGGCTACACCTTC.

In its sample, this clone was seen a few times. V is TRBV19 and J is TRBJ1-2, with 8 positions matching TRBD1. The CDR3 is made up of 14 amino acids. Germline CDR1 LNHDA, CDR2 SQIVND (reference sequence). After removal of 5 bases from V and 6 bases from J, the junction contained 8 bases not matched to a gene. The CDR3 is CASSSGQGFDGYTF. The CDR3 nucleotides are TGTGCCAGTAGTTCAGGACAGGGTTTCGATGGCTACACCTTC.

This chain uses TRBV7-9 with TRBJ2-7; tentative D call: TRBD1 (5 bases). With 0 bases removed from V and 4 bases from J, the gap between germline ends came to 19 bases. The germline gives CDR1 SEHNR, CDR2 FQNEAQ (reference sequence). The CDR3 is 17 amino acids. This CDR3 is CASSLAQGPVSDYEQYF. The CDR3 DNA sequence: TGTGCCAGCAGCTTAGCGCAGGGTCCTGTGTCGGATTACGAGCAGTACTTC.

The V and J genes are TRBV29-1 and TRBJ2-7, with TRBD1 as a possible D gene (6 bases). V lost 6 bases and J lost 0, with 9 bases in between. Germline lookup yields CDR1 SQVTM and CDR2 ANQGSEA. This CDR3 has 12 amino acids. CDR3 DNA: TGCAGCGTCCGGGACAACTCCTACGAGCAGTACTTC. Encoded protein: CSVRDNSYEQYF.

This clone was detected ten times or more. V gene TRBV7-3 combines with J gene TRBJ2-1, with 7 bases aligning to TRBD1. Trimming cost V 3 bases and J 7 bases; bases outside gene matches: 12. The CDR3 extends over 16 amino acids. CDR1 and CDR2 from the germline V gene are SGHTA and FQGTGA. DNA of the CDR3: TGTGCCAGCAGCTTCGGATCAGACAGGGCCCGGAATGAGCAGTTCTTC. Residues: CASSFGSDRARNEQFF.

This clone is medium-sized by share. The chain combines TRBV9 with TRBJ1-5; possibly TRBD1 for D (5 bases). Trimming left V 2 bases short and J 9 bases short, with 12 bases between. Germline V gene lookup returns CDR1 SGDLS and CDR2 YYNGEE. This CDR3 region has 13 residues. CDR3 loop: CASSVEGVGPQHF. Written as DNA, the CDR3 is TGTGCCAGCAGCGTTGAAGGGGTCGGGCCCCAGCATTTT.

The chain is built from TRBV30 and TRBJ1-4; maybe TRBD1 (6 bases). The CDR3 loop spans 14 amino acids. Trimming pared 3 bases from V and 5 bases from J, leaving 13 bases between. Germline values: CDR1 GTSNPN, CDR2 SVGIG (reference sequence). CDR3 sequence reads: CAWRGDTVNEKLFF. The CDR3 bases are TGTGCCTGGAGGGGGGACACGGTCAATGAAAAACTGTTTTTT.

This chain links TRBV2 with TRBJ1-1; 7 bases fit TRBD1. The ends lost 6 bases at V and 1 base at J; junction bases unmatched: 8. The CDR3 contains 15 residues. CDR1 SNHLY and CDR2 FYNNEI come from the germline V gene. CDR3 bases: TGTGCCAGCAGGTACGACAGGGCTGGGAACACTGAAGCTTTCTTT. This codes for CASRYDRAGNTEAFF.

The chain links TRBV28 to TRBJ1-1; 7 nucleotides align to TRBD1. The junction had 10 bases not matched to a gene; V was cut back by 5 bases and J by 7 bases. The CDR3 is 14 amino acids. Germline CDR1 reads MDHEN; CDR2 reads SYDVKM. CDR3 region: CASSKEGGFGEAFF. CDR3 sequence (DNA): TGTGCCAGCAGTAAAGAAGGGGGCTTTGGTGAAGCTTTCTTT.

The rearrangement uses TRBV11-1 and TRBJ2-5, with no clear D. V was trimmed by 5 bases and J by 5 bases, leaving 15 bases between them. The CDR3 is made up of 14 amino acids. Germline V gene data show CDR1 as SGHAT and CDR2 as FQDESV (reference sequence). The CDR3 spells CASSTGLNGETQYF. CDR3 sequence (DNA): TGTGCCAGCAGCACGGGTCTTAATGGGGAGACCCAGTACTTC.

Only a few counts were recorded for this clone. The rearrangement links TRBV14 to TRBJ1-2, with 7 bases matching TRBD1. The CDR3 is 18 residues long. Unmatched junction bases numbered 11, after V lost 1 base and J lost 0 bases. Germline lookup yields CDR1 SGHDN and CDR2 FVKESK. The DNA for the CDR3 is TGTGCCAGCAGCCAAGGTGGCAGGGGGTTACTCGCTAACTATGGCTACACCTTC. Translated, it gives CASSQGGRGLLANYGYTF.

This clone was counted between two and nine times. The chain is built from TRBV20-1 and TRBJ2-2; a possible D gene is TRBD1 (5 bases). Germline CDR1 DFQATT, CDR2 SNEGSKA (reference sequence). CDR3 length: 13 residues. V was pared by 3 bases and J by 5 bases, with 10 bases between. CDR3 sequence (DNA): TGCAGTGCTAGTGACACAGGAACCGGGGAGCTGTTTTTT. Translation: CSASDTGTGELFF.

V is TRBV9 and J is TRBJ1-6; D may be TRBD1 (5 bases). This CDR3 is built from 17 residues. Trimming took off 0 bases at V and 2 bases at J, with 12 bases between the two ends. Germline V gene data show CDR1 as SGDLS and CDR2 as YYNGEE. The CDR3 DNA sequence: TGTGCCAGCAGCGTAGTCGCAGGGTGGCCCTATAATTCACCCCTCCACTTT. It encodes CASSVVAGWPYNSPLHF.

This clone was seen more than once but under ten times. This rearrangement joins TRBV5-5 to TRBJ2-2; D call uncertain. Trimming took 0 bases from V and 7 from J, leaving 4 bases between them. Germline CDR1 reads SGHKS; CDR2 reads YYEKEE (reference sequence). This CDR3 has 12 residues. CDR3 coding DNA: TGTGCCAGCAGCTTGGGCGGCGGGGAGCTGTTTTTT. Translated, it gives CASSLGGGELFF.

This chain links TRBV9 with TRBJ1-5, with D possibly matching TRBD1 (5 bases). The germline V gene has CDR1 SGDLS and CDR2 YYNGEE. Trimming took off 0 bases at V and 3 bases at J, with 7 bases between the two ends. This CDR3 spans 14 amino acids. CDR3 DNA: TGTGCCAGCAGCGTAGAAGGGGACAATCAGCCCCAGCATTTT. It specifies CASSVEGDNQPQHF.

The chain carries TRBV28 and TRBJ2-7; 10 positions match TRBD2. Unmatched junction bases numbered 8, after V lost 6 bases and J lost 0 bases. The CDR3 has 16 residues. Germline V lookup: CDR1 MDHEN, CDR2 SYDVKM. The CDR3 loop is CASRSSSGGDSYEQYF. The DNA of the CDR3 is TGTGCCAGCAGGTCTTCGAGCGGGGGGGACTCCTACGAGCAGTACTTC.

The chain combines TRBV23-1 with TRBJ2-5; perhaps TRBD1 as D (6 bases). TRBV23-1 is an ORF; its function is uncertain. The V end lost 2 bases, the J end lost 5 bases, and 15 bases lay between the germline ends. The CDR3 is made up of 15 amino acids. The CDR3: CASSQPGGREETQYF. The CDR3, as DNA: TGCGCCAGCAGTCAACCTGGGGGCAGGGAGGAGACCCAGTACTTC.

The CDR3 sequence is CASSFGGIREKLFF. The CDR3 region has the DNA TGTGCCAGCAGTTTCGGAGGGATAAGAGAAAAACTGTTTTTT. V gene TRBV27 combines with J gene TRBJ1-4; no reliable D call. Germline V gene data show CDR1 as MNHEY and CDR2 as SMNVEV (reference sequence). The CDR3 totals 14 residues. The germline V and J ends were trimmed by 3 bases and 8 bases, with 13 bases remaining between them.